This T cell receptor (beta chain) originates from a study of control samples from healthy donors and cancer patients. Generated by immunoSEQ multiplex PCR, the TCRdb table keeps only in-frame clones and is missing some. Seen here are about 69,000 clones, 84% observed once, and the top ten hold 2.9%. CDR3 length: 13 residues. CDR1 and CDR2 from the germline V gene are SGHAT and FQNNGV. J gave up 7 bases and V 5 bases, and 6 bases lay outside the gene matches. The chain recombines TRBV11-2 with TRBJ1-1, with 8 bases fitting TRBD1. The sample taken for sequencing was PBMCs. The TCR sequence derives from a woman between 50 and 59 years old with lung cancer. CDR3 DNA: TGTGCCAGCAGCATCGACAGGGGAAATGAAGCTTTCTTT. Translation gives CASSIDRGNEAFF.